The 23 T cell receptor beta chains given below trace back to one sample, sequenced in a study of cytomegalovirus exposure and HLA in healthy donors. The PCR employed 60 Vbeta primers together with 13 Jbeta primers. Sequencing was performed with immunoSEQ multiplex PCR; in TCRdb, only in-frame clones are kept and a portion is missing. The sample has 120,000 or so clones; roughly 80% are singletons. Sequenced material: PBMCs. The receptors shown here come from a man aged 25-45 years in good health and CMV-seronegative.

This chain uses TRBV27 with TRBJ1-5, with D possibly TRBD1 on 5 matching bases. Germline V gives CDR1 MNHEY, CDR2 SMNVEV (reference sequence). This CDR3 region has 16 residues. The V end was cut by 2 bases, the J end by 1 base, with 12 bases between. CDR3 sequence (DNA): TGTGCCAGCAGTTTAATGTCAGGGATGAGCAATCAGCCCCAGCATTTT. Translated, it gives CASSLMSGMSNQPQHF.

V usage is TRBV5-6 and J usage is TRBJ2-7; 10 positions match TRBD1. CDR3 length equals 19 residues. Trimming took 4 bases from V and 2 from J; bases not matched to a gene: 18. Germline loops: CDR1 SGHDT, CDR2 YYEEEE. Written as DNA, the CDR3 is TGTGCCAGCAGCCCCCTTCCGGGACAGGGGATGTTACCAGCCTACGAGCAGTACTTC. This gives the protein CASSPLPGQGMLPAYEQYF. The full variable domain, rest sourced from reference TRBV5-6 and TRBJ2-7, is DAGVTQSPTHLIKTRGQQVTLRCSPKSGHDTVSWYQQALGQGPQFIFQYYEEEERQRGNFPDRFSGHQFPNYSSELNVNALLLGDSALYLCASSPLPGQGMLPAYEQYFGPGTRLTVT.

In DNA, the CDR3 is TGTGCCAGCAGCTTATCAGGGTCCTTCACAGATACGCAGTATTTT. Translating it yields CASSLSGSFTDTQYF. The genes are TRBV5-6 and TRBJ2-3; weak D call: TRBD1 (5 bases). V lost 2 bases, J lost 2 bases, and 12 bases lay in between. The germline V gene encodes CDR1 SGHDT and CDR2 YYEEEE. The CDR3 is 15 amino acids.

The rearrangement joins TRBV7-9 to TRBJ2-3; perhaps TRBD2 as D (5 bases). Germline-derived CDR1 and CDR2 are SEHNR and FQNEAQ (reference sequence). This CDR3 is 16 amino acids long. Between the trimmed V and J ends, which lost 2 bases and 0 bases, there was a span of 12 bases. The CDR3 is CASSLRSGMSTDTQYF. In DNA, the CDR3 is TGTGCCAGCAGCTTACGATCGGGGATGAGCACAGATACGCAGTATTTT.

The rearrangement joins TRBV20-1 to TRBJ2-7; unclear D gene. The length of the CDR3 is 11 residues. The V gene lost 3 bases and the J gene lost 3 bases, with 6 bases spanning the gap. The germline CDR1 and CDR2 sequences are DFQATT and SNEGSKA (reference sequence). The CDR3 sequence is CSASPDYEQYF. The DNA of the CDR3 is TGCAGTGCTAGTCCAGACTACGAGCAGTACTTC.

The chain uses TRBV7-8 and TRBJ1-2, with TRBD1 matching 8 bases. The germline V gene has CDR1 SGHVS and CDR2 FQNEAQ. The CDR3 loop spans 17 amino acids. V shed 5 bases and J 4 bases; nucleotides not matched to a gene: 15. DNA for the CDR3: TGTGCCAGCAGCCTGTTCGGGACAGGAGCCGCGACCTATGGCTACACCTTC. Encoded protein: CASSLFGTGAATYGYTF.

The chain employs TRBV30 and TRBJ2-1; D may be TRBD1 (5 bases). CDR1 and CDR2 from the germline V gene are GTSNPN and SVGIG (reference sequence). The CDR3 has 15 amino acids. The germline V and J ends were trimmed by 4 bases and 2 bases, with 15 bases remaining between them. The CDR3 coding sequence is TGTGCCTGGACCCCTGGTGGGGCTCCCTACAATGAGCAGTTCTTC. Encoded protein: CAWTPGGAPYNEQFF.

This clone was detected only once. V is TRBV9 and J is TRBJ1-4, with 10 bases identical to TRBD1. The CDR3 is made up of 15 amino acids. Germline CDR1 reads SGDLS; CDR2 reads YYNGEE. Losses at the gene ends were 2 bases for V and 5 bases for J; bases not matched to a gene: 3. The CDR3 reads CASSVTGGRNEKLFF. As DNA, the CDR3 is TGTGCCAGCAGCGTGACAGGGGGCCGGAATGAAAAACTGTTTTTT.

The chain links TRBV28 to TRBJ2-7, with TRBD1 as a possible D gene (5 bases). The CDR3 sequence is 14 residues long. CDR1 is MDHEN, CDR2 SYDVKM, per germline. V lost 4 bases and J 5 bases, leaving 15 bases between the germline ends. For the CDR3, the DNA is TGTGCCAGCAGTTCTGACAGTCTTCTGGACGAGCAGTACTTC. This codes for CASSSDSLLDEQYF.

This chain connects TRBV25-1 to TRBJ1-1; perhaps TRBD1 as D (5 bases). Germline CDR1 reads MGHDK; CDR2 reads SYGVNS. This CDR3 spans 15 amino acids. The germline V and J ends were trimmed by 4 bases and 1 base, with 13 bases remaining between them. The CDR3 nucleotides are TGTGCCAGCAGTGCGTGGGGCCTCCAGAACACTGAAGCTTTCTTT. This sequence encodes CASSAWGLQNTEAFF.

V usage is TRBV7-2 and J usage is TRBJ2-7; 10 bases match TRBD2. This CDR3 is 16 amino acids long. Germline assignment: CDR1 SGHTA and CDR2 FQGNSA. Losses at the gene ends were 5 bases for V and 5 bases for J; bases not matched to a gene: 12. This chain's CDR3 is CASSLKLAGRVHEQYF. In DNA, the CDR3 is TGTGCCAGCAGCCTAAAACTAGCGGGAAGAGTACACGAGCAGTACTTC.

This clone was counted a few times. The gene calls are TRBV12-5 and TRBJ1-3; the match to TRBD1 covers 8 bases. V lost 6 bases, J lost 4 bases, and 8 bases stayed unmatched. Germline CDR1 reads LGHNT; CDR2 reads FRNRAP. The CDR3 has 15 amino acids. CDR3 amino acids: CASGRGQGSGNTIYF. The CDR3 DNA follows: TGTGCTAGTGGCAGAGGACAGGGCAGCGGAAACACCATATATTTT. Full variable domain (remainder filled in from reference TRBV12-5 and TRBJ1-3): DARVTQTPRHKVTEMGQEVTMRCQPILGHNTVFWYRQTMMQGLELLAYFRNRAPLDDSGMPKDRFSAEMPDATLATLKIQPSEPRDSAVYFCASGRGQGSGNTIYFGEGSWLTVV.

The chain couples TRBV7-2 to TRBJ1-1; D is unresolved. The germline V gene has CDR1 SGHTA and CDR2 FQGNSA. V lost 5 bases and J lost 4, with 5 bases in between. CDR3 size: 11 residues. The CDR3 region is CASSPSTEAFF. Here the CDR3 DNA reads TGTGCCAGCAGCCCTTCCACTGAAGCTTTCTTT.

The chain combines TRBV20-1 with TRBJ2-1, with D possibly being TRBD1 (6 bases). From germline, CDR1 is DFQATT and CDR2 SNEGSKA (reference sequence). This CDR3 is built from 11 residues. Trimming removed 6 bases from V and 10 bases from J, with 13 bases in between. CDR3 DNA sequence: TGCAGTGCCCCCACGGACAGAGAGCAGTTCTTC. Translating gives CSAPTDREQFF.

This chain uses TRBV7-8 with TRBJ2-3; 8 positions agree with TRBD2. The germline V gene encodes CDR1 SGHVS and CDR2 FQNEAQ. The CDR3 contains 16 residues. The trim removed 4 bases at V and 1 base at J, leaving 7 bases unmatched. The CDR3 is CASSSSTSGGTDTQYF. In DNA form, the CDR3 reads TGTGCCAGCAGCTCCTCAACTAGCGGAGGCACAGATACGCAGTATTTT. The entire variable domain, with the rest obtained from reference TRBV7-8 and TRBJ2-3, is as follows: GAGVSQSPRYKVAKRGQDVALRCDPISGHVSLFWYQQALGQGPEFLTYFQNEAQLDKSGLPSDRFFAERPEGSVSTLKIQRTQQEDSAVYLCASSSSTSGGTDTQYFGPGTRLTVL.

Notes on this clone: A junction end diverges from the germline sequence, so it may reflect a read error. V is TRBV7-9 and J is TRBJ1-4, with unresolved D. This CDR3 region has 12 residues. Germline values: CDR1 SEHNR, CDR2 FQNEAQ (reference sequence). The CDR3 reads CSSSFSNEKLFF. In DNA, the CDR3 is TGTTCCAGCAGCTTCTCGAATGAAAAACTGTTTTTT.

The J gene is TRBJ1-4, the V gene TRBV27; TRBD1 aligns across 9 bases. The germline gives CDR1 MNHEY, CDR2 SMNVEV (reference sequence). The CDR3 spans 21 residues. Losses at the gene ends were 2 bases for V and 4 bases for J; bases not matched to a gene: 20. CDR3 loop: CASSLRRGTGGPTYGNEKLFF. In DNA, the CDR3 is TGTGCCAGCAGTTTACGTCGAGGTACAGGGGGCCCTACTTACGGTAATGAAAAACTGTTTTTT.

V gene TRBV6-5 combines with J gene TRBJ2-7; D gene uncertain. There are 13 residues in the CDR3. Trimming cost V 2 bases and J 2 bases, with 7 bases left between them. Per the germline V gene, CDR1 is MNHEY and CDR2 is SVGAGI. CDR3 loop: CASSYAITYEQYF. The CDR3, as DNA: TGTGCCAGCAGTTACGCTATAACCTACGAGCAGTACTTC.

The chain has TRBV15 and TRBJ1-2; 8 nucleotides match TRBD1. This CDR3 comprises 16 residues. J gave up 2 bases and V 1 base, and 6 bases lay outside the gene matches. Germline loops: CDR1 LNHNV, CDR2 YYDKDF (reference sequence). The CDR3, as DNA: TGTGCCACCAGCAGAGGGTCACGGGACAGGAACTATGGCTACACCTTC. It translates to CATSRGSRDRNYGYTF.

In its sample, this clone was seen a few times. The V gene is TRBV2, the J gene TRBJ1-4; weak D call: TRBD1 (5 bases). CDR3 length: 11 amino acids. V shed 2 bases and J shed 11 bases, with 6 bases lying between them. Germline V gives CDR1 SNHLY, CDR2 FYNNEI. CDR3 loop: CASSEYRKLFF. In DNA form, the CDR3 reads TGTGCCAGCAGTGAATACAGGAAACTGTTTTTT.

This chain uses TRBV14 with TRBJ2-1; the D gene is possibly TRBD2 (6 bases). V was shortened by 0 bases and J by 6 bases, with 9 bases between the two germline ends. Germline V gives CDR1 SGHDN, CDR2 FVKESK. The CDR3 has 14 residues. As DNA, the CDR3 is TGTGCCAGCAGCCAAGATTTCGGGGGCAATGAGCAGTTCTTC. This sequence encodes CASSQDFGGNEQFF.

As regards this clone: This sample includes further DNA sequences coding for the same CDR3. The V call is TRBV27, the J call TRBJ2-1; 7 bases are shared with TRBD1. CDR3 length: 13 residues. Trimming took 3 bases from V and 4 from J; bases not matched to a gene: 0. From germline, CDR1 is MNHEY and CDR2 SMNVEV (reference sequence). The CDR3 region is CASSLDRYNEQFF. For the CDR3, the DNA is TGTGCCAGCAGTTTGGACAGGTACAATGAGCAGTTCTTC.

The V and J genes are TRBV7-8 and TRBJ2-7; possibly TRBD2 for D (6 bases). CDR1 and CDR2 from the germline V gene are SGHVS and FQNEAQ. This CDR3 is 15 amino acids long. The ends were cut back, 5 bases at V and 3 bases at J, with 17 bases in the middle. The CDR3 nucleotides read TGTGCCAGCAGCGGTATGAGACTAGGACTCTACGAGCAGTACTTC. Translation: CASSGMRLGLYEQYF.